A single sample gave rise to the 14 T cell receptor beta chains below, sequenced in a study of blood T cell repertoires in COVID-19. Profiling relied on immunoSEQ multiplex PCR, and the TCRdb table lists in-frame clones only, not all of them. Here the sample spans 90,000 to 120,000 clones, roughly 81% being singletons. The sample taken for sequencing was peripheral blood. The receptors here all came from a human donor in a cohort sampled during active COVID-19.

This sequence joins TRBV7-2 and TRBJ2-1; no definite D call. CDR3 length equals 14 residues. Trimming removed 1 base from V and 7 bases from J, with 11 bases in between. From germline, CDR1 is SGHTA and CDR2 FQGNSA. The CDR3, as DNA: TGTGCCAGCAGCTTAGACCGCGACAAAAATGAGCAGTTCTTC. This encodes CASSLDRDKNEQFF.

V and J are TRBV10-3 and TRBJ2-1; 12 bases are a match to TRBD2. This CDR3 has 15 residues. Looked up from germline, CDR1 is ENHRY and CDR2 is SYGVKD. With V trimmed by 7 bases and J by 4 bases, 5 bases remained unmatched. The CDR3 reads CAIMKGLAGYNEQFF. The CDR3 DNA reads as TGTGCCATCATGAAAGGACTAGCGGGATACAATGAGCAGTTCTTC.

The chain employs TRBV5-1 and TRBJ1-1; D call uncertain. Trimming took off 4 bases at V and 4 bases at J, with 17 bases between the two ends. Germline CDR1 and CDR2: SGHRS and YFSETQ. CDR3 size: 15 residues. The CDR3 reads CASSVGVLEGTEAFF. The DNA of the CDR3 is TGCGCCAGCAGCGTCGGGGTGCTCGAGGGCACTGAAGCTTTCTTT.

The chain couples TRBV7-2 to TRBJ1-2, with D possibly TRBD1 on 5 matching bases. The length of the CDR3 is 13 residues. Germline CDR1 is SGHTA and CDR2 is FQGNSA. Between the trimmed V and J ends, which lost 1 base and 6 bases, there was a span of 9 bases. CDR3 DNA: TGTGCCAGCAGCTTAGGGGGACTTAATGGCTACACCTTC. Its translation is CASSLGGLNGYTF.

The chain has TRBV7-2 and TRBJ1-3; 8 bases fit TRBD1. CDR3 size: 17 residues. The V and J ends lost 1 base and 2 bases, in that order; junction bases with no gene match: 7. Germline CDR1 SGHTA, CDR2 FQGNSA. Here the CDR3 reads CASSLGLQGAPGNTIYF. The CDR3 DNA follows: TGTGCCAGCAGCTTAGGCCTCCAGGGGGCGCCTGGAAACACCATATATTTT.

Only one count was recorded for this clone. In DNA form, the CDR3 reads TGCGCCAGCAGCTCTTCAGGGGGCGCGGGGTACGAGCAGTACTTC. The encoded protein is CASSSSGGAGYEQYF. This chain connects TRBV5-1 to TRBJ2-7; TRBD1 aligns across 8 bases. This CDR3 comprises 15 residues. Germline CDR1 is SGHRS and CDR2 is YFSETQ. V lost 3 bases to trimming and J lost 4 bases; unmatched junction nucleotides: 9. Looking up the rest from reference TRBV5-1 and TRBJ2-7 gives the full variable domain: KAGVTQTPRYLIKTRGQQVTLSCSPISGHRSVSWYQQTPGQGLQFLFEYFSETQRNKGNFPGRFSGRQFSNSRSEMNVSTLELGDSALYLCASSSSGGAGYEQYFGPGTRLTVT.

The CDR3 sequence is CASSKTGTGAGNTIYF. CDR3 in DNA: TGTGCCAGCAGTAAGACCGGGACAGGGGCTGGAAACACCATATATTTT. The chain is built from TRBV27 and TRBJ1-3; 10 bases line up with TRBD1. In germline, CDR1 is MNHEY, CDR2 SMNVEV (reference sequence). This CDR3 is built from 16 residues. J gave up 2 bases and V 5 bases, and 6 bases lay outside the gene matches.

The J gene is TRBJ2-1, the V gene TRBV19; 10 bases match TRBD2. J was trimmed by 5 bases and V by 5 bases; bases with no gene match: 9. Germline loops: CDR1 LNHDA, CDR2 SQIVND (reference sequence). The CDR3 is 16 residues long. DNA for the CDR3: TGTGCCAGTAGTCTCTACGGGACTAGCGTAAACAATGAGCAGTTCTTC. It translates to CASSLYGTSVNNEQFF.

DNA of the CDR3: TGTGCCAGCAGCTTAGGACTAGCGGGAAGCACAGATACGCAGTATTTT. Translating it yields CASSLGLAGSTDTQYF. This rearrangement joins TRBV7-2 to TRBJ2-3; 11 positions agree with TRBD2. The CDR3 loop spans 16 amino acids. The ends lost 1 base at V and 0 bases at J; junction bases unmatched: 0. Germline loops: CDR1 SGHTA, CDR2 FQGNSA.

The chain combines TRBV28 with TRBJ2-5; 7 nucleotides align to TRBD2. This CDR3 is built from 12 residues. Trimming removed 3 bases from V and 9 bases from J; junction bases left unmatched: 4. CDR1 MDHEN and CDR2 SYDVKM come from the germline V gene. The CDR3 DNA reads as TGTGCCAGCAGTTTGGGGGGGAGGGCCCAGTACTTC. It is translated as CASSLGGRAQYF.

The chain has TRBV6-5 and TRBJ2-5; 8 nucleotides align to TRBD1. Per the germline V gene, CDR1 is MNHEY and CDR2 is SVGAGI. Trimming at V came to 5 bases and at J to 7 bases, leaving 6 bases not matched to a gene. This CDR3 is built from 13 residues. CDR3 sequence reads: CASSPGGAGTQYF. CDR3 coding DNA: TGTGCCAGCAGTCCAGGGGGCGCCGGGACCCAGTACTTC.

V usage is TRBV5-6 and J usage is TRBJ1-5; D is ambiguous. The V gene lost 1 base and the J gene lost 1 base, with 12 bases spanning the gap. CDR3 size: 16 residues. Germline CDR1 is SGHDT and CDR2 is YYEEEE. CDR3: CASSLYGEWSNQPQHF. The CDR3, as DNA: TGTGCCAGCAGCTTGTATGGGGAGTGGAGCAATCAGCCCCAGCATTTT.

This clone showed up just once. This chain connects TRBV30 to TRBJ1-3; D unclear. The ends were cut back, 0 bases at V and 7 bases at J, with 10 bases in the middle. The CDR3 length is 13 residues. Looked up from germline, CDR1 is GTSNPN and CDR2 is SVGIG (reference sequence). Written as DNA, the CDR3 is TGTGCCTGGAGTGTAGGAGGTTCTAACACCATATATTTT. Protein sequence: CAWSVGGSNTIYF.

The chain joins TRBV2 to TRBJ2-5; TRBD1 agrees at 7 bases. The CDR3 has 12 amino acids. The germline V gene encodes CDR1 SNHLY and CDR2 FYNNEI. V lost 4 bases to trimming and J lost 7 bases; unmatched junction nucleotides: 3. The chain's CDR3 is CASSGQGATQYF. The CDR3 bases are TGTGCCAGCAGTGGACAGGGCGCGACCCAGTACTTC. The full variable domain, completed using reference TRBV2 and TRBJ2-5, is EPEVTQTPSHQVTQMGQEVILRCVPISNHLYFYWYRQILGQKVEFLVSFYNNEISEKSEIFDDQFSVERPDGSNFTLKIRSTKLEDSAMYFCASSGQGATQYFGPGTRLLVL.